This T cell receptor (beta chain) derives from a study of cytomegalovirus exposure and HLA in healthy donors. Study results and limitations: Rarity characterized most TCR sequences, yet some public TCRs appeared in many donors.

On this clone itself: Its antigen is still unknown.

Libraries were prepared by immunoSEQ multiplex PCR; TCRdb keeps only in-frame clonotypes and omits some of them. Of about 69,000 clones in the sample, over 90% were seen once. Trimming cost V 4 bases and J 5 bases, with 5 bases left between them. The CDR3 is 10 residues long. Germline CDR1 is SQVTM and CDR2 is ANQGSEA. The clonotype originates from a woman under 30 in good health and CMV-seronegative. Input material: PBMCs. V gene TRBV29-1 combines with J gene TRBJ1-1; no definite D call. The CDR3 nucleotides are TGCAGCGTTGCCCATACTGAAGCTTTCTTT. This encodes CSVAHTEAFF.